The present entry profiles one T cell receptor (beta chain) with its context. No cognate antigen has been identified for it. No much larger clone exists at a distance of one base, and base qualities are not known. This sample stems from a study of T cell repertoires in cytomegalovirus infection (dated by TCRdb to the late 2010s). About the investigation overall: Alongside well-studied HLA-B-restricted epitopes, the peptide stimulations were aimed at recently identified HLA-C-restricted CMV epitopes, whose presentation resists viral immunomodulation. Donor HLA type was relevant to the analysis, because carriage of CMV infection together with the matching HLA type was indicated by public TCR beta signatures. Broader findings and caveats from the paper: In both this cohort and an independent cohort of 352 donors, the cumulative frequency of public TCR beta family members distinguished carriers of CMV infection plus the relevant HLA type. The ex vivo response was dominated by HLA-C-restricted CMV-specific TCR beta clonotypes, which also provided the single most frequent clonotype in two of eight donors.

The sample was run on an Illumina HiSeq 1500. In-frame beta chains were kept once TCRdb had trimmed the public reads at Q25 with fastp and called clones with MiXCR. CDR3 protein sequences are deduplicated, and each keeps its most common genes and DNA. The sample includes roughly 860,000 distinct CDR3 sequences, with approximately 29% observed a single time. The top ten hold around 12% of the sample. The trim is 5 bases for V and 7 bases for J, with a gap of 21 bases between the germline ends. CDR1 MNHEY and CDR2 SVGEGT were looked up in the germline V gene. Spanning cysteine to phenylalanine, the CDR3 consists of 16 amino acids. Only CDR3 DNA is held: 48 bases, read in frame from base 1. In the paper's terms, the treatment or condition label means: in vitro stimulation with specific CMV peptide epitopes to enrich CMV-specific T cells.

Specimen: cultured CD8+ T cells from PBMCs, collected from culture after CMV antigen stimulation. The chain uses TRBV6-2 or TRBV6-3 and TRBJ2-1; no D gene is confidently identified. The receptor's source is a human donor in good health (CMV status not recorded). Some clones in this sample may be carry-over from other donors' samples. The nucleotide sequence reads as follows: TGTGCCAGCAGTCTAGATCTCCGGCCCACCAAAAATGAGCAGTTCTTC. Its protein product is CASSLDLRPTKNEQFF.